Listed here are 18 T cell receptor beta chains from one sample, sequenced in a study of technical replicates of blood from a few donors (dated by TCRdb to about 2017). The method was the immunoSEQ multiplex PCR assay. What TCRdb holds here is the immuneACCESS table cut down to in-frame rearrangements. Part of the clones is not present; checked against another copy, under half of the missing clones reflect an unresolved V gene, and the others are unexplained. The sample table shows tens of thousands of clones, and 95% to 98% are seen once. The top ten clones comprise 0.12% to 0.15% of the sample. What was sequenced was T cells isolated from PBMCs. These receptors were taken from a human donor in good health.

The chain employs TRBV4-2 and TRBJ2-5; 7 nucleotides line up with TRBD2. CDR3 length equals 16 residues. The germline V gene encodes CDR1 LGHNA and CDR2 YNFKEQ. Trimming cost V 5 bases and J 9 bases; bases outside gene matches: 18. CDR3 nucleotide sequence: TGTGCCAGCAGCATCTCTCCCGGGGAGGGCAAGTCACCCCAGTACTTC. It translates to CASSISPGEGKSPQYF.

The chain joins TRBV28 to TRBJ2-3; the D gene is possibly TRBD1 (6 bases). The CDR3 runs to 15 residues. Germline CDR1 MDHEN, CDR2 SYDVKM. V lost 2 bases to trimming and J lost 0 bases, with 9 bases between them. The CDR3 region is CASSLGQPSTDTQYF. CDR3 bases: TGTGCCAGCAGTTTAGGACAGCCTAGCACAGATACGCAGTATTTT.

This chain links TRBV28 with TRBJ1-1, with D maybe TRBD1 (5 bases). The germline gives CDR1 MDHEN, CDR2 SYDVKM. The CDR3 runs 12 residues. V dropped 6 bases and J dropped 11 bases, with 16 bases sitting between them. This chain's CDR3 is CASSPARGVAFF. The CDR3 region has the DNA TGTGCCAGCAGCCCTGCCCGGGGGGTGGCTTTCTTT.

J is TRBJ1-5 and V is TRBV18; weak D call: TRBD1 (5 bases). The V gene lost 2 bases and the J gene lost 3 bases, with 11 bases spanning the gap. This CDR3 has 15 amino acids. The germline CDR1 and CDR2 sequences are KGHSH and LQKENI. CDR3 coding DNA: TGTGCCAGCTCACCAGGGCCCAGGGACAATCAGCCCCAGCATTTT. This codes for CASSPGPRDNQPQHF.

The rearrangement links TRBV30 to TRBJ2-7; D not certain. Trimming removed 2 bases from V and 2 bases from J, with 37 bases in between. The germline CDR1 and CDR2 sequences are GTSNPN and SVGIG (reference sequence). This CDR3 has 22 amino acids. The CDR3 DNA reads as TGTGCCTGGAGTCCAAAAGACAAAAGATGGGCCCGTTGGTATTTAGTAACCTACGAGCAGTACTTC. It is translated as CAWSPKDKRWARWYLVTYEQYF.

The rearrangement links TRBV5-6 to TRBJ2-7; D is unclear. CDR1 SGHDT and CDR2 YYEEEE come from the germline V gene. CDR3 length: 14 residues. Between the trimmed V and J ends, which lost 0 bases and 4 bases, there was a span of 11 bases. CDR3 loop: CASSLGPTGYEQYF. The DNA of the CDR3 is TGTGCCAGCAGCTTGGGGCCTACCGGGTACGAGCAGTACTTC.

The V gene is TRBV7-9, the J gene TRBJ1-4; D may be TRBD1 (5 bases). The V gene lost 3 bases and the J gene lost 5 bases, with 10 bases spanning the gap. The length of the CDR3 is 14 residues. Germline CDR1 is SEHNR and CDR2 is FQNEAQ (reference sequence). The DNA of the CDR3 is TGTGCCAGCAGCTTCAGGGAGGGAAATGAAAAACTGTTTTTT. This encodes CASSFREGNEKLFF.

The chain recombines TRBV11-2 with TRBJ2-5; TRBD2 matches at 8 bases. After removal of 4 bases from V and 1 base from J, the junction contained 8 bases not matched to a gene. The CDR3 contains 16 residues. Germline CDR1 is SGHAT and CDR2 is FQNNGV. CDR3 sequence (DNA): TGTGCCAGCAGCTCCCAGCCGGCGGGGGGCCAAGAGACCCAGTACTTC. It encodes CASSSQPAGGQETQYF. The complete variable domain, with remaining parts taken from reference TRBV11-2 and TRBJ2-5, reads EAGVAQSPRYKIIEKRQSVAFWCNPISGHATLYWYQQILGQGPKLLIQFQNNGVVDDSQLPKDRFSAERLKGVDSTLKIQPAKLEDSAVYLCASSSQPAGGQETQYFGPGTRLLVL.

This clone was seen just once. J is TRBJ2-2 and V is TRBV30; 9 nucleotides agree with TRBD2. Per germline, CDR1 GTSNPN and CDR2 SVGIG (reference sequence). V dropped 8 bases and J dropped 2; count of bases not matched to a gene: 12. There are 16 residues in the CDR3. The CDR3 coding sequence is TGTGCCGGAGGCCCCCTAGCGGGGTCAAACACCGGGGAGCTGTTTTTT. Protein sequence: CAGGPLAGSNTGELFF.

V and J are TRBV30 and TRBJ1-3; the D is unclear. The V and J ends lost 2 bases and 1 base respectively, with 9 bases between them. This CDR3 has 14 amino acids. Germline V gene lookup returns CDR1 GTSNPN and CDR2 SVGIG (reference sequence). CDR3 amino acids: CAWSFGVSGNTIYF. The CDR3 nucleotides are TGTGCCTGGAGTTTCGGGGTGTCTGGAAACACCATATATTTT. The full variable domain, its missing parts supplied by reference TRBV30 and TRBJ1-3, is SQTIHQWPATLVQPVGSPLSLECTVEGTSNPNLYWYRQAAGRGLQLLFYSVGIGQISSEVPQNLSASRPQDRQFILSSKKLLLSDSGFYLCAWSFGVSGNTIYFGEGSWLTVV.

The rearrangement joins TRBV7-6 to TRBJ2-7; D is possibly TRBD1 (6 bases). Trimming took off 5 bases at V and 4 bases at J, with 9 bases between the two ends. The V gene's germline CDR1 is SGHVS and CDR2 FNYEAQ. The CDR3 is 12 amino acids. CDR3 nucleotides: TGTGCCAGCAGCACTGGACAGTACGAGCAGTACTTC. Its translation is CASSTGQYEQYF.

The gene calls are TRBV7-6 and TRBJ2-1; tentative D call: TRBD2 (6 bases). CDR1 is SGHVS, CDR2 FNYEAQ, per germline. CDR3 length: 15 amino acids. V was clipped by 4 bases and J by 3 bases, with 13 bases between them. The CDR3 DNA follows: TGTGCCAGCAGCTGGGAGGCGGTCGGCTACAATGAGCAGTTCTTC. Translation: CASSWEAVGYNEQFF. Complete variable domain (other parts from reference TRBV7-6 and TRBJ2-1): GAGVSQSPRYKVTKRGQDVALRCDPISGHVSLYWYRQALGQGPEFLTYFNYEAQQDKSGLPNDRFSAERPEGSISTLTIQRTEQRDSAMYRCASSWEAVGYNEQFFGPGTRLTVL.

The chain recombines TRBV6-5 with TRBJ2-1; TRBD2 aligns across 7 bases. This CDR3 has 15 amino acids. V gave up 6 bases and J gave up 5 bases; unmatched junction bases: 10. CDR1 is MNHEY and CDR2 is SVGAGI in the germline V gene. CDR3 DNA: TGTGCCAGCAGACGGGGACTACCTGCCGACAATGAGCAGTTCTTC. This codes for CASRRGLPADNEQFF.

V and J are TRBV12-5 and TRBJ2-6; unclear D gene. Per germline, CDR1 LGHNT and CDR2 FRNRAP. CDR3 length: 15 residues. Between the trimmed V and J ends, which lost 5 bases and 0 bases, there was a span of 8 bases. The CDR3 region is CASGLQISGANVLTF. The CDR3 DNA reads TGTGCTAGTGGTCTACAGATCTCTGGGGCCAACGTCCTGACTTTC.

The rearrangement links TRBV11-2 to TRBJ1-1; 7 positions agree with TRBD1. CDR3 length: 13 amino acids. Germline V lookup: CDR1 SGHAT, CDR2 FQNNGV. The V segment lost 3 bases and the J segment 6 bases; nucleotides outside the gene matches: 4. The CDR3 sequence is CASSFHRGPEAFF. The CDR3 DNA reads TGTGCCAGCAGCTTCCACAGGGGTCCTGAAGCTTTCTTT.

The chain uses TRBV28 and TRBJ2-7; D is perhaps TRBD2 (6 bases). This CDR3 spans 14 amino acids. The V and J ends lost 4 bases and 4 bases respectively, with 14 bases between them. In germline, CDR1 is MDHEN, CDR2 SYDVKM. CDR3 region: CASSSGLSLYEQYF. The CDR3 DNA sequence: TGTGCCAGCAGTTCGGGACTGAGCCTTTACGAGCAGTACTTC.

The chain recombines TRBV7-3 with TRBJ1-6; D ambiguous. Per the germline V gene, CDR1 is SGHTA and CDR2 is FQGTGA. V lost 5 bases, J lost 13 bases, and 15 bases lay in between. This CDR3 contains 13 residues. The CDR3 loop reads CASSPSGGAPLHF. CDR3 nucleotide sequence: TGTGCCAGCAGCCCGTCCGGTGGAGCGCCCCTCCACTTT.

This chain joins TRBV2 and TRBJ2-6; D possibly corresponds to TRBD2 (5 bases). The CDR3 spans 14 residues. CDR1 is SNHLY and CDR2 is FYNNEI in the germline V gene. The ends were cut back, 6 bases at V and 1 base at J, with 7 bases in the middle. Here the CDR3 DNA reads TGTGCCAGCAGGCGGGCGTCTGGGGCCAACGTCCTGACTTTC. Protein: CASRRASGANVLTF.